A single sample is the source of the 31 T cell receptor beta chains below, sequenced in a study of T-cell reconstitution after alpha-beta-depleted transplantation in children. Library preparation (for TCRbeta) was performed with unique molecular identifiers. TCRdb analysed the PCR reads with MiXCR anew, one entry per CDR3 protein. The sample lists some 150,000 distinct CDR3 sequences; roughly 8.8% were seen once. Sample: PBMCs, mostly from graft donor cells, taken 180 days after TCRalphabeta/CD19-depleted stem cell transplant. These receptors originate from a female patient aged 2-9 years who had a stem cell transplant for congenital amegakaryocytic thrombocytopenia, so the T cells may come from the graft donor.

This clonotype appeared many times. This CDR3 is CASSIGPTNEKLFF. The CDR3 DNA is TGTGCCAGTAGTATTGGGCCAACTAATGAAAAACTGTTTTTT. V is TRBV19 and J is TRBJ1-4, with D unclear. The CDR3 loop spans 14 amino acids. Trimming removed 3 bases from V and 0 bases from J, with 5 bases in between. CDR1 LNHDA and CDR2 SQIVND come from the germline V gene (reference sequence).

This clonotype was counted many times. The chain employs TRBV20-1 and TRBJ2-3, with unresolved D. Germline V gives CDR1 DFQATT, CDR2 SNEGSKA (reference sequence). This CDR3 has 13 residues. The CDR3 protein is CSPHRPDDDTQYF. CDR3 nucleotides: TGCAGCCCTCACAGACCGGACGACGATACGCAGTATTTT.

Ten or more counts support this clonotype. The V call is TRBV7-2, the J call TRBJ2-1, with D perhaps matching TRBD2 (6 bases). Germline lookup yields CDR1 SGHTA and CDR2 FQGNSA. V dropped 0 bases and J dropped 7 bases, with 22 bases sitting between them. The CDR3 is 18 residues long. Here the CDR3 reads CASSLATASVGGRNEQFF. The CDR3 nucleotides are TGTGCCAGCAGCTTAGCGACGGCTAGCGTTGGGGGGAGGAATGAGCAGTTCTTC.

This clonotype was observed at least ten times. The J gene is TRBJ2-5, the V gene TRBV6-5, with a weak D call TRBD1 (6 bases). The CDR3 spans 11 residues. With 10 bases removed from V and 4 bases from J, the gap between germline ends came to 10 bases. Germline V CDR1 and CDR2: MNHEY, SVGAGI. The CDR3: CATGDTETQYF. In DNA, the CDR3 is TGTGCCACAGGGGACACAGAGACCCAGTACTTC.

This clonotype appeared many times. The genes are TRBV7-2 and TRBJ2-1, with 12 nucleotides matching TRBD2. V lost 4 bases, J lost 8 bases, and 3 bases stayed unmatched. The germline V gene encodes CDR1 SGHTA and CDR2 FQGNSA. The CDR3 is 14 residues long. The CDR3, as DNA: TGTGCCAGCAGCTCCTGGACTAGCGGGGATGAGCAGTTCTTC. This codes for CASSSWTSGDEQFF.

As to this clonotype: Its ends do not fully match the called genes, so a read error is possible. CDR3 in amino acids: CAGRLTRTGKGETQYF. The DNA for the CDR3 is TGCGCCGGCAGATTGACAAGGACAGGGAAGGGAGAGACCCAGTACTTC. The rearrangement joins TRBV5-1 to TRBJ2-5, with 8 bases fitting TRBD1. Germline CDR1 SGHRS, CDR2 YFSETQ. This CDR3 has 16 amino acids.

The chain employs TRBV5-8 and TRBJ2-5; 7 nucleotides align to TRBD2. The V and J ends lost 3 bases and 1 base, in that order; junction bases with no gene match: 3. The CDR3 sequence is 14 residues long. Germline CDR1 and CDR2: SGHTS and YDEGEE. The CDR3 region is CASSSPGGQETQYF. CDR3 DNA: TGTGCCAGCAGCTCTCCGGGGGGCCAAGAGACCCAGTACTTC.

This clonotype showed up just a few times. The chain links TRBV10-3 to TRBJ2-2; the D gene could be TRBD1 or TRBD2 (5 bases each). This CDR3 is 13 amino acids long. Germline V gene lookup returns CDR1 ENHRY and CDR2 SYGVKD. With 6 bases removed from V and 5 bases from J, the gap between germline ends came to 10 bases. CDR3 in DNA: TGTGCCATCAGGGGGACCCTAACCGGGGAGCTGTTTTTT. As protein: CAIRGTLTGELFF.

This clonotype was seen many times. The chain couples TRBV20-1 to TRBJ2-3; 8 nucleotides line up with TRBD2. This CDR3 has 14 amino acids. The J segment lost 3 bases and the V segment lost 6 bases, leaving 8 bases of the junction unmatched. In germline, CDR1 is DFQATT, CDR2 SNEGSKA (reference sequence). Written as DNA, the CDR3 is TGCAGTGCCCGAAAGCGGGAGCCGACAGATACGCAGTATTTT. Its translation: CSARKREPTDTQYF.

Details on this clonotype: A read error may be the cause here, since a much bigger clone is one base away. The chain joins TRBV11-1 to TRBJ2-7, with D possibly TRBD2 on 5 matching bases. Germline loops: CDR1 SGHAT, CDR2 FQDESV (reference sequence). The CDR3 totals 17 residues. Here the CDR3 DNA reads TGTGCCAGCAGCCCTAAGGGAGACTCCGGGTCCACTTACGACCAGTACTTC. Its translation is CASSPKGDSGSTYDQYF.

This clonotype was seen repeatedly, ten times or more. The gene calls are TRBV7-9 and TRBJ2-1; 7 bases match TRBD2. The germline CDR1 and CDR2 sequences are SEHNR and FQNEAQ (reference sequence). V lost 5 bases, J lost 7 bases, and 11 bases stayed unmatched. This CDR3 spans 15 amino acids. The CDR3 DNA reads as TGTGCCAGCAGCGCCCCCATAGGGCGGGGGAATGAGCAGTTCTTC. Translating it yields CASSAPIGRGNEQFF.

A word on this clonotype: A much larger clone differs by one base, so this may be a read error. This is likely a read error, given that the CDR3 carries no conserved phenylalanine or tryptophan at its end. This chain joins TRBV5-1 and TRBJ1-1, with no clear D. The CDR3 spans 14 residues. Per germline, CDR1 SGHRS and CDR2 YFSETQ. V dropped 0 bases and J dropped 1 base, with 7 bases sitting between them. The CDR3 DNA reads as TGCGCCAGCAGCTTGGTACTGGCGAACACTGAAGCTTTCCTT. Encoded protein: CASSLVLANTEAFL.

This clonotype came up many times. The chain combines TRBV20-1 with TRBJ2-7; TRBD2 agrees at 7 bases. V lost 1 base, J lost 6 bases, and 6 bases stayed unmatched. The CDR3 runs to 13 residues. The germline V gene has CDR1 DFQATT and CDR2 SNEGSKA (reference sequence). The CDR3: CSARGGEGLEQYF. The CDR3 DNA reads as TGCAGTGCTAGAGGGGGGGAGGGCCTCGAGCAGTACTTC.

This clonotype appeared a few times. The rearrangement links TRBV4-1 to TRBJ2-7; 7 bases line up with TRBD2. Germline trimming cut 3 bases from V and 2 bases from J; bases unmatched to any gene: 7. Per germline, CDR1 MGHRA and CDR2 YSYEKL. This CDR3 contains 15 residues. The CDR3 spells CASSHKLADAYEQYF. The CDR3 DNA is TGCGCCAGCAGCCACAAGCTAGCGGACGCCTACGAGCAGTACTTC.

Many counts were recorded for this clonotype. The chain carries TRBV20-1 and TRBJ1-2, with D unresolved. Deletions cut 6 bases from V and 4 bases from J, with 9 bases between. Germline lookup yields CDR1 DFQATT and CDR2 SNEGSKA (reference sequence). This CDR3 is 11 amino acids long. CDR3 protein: CSAVGPYGYTF. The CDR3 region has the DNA TGCAGTGCCGTTGGGCCCTATGGCTACACCTTC.

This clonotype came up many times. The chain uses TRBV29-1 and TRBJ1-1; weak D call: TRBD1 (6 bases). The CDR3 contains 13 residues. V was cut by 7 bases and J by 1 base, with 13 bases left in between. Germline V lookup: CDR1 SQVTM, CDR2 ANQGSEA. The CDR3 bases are TGCAGCGGCCGTAAAGGGGGGAACACTGAAGCTTTCTTT. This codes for CSGRKGGNTEAFF. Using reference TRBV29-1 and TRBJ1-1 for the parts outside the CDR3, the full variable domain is SAVISQKPSRDICQRGTSLTIQCQVDSQVTMMFWYRQQPGQSLTLIATANQGSEATYESGFVIDKFPISRPNLTFSTLTVSNMSPEDSSIYLCSGRKGGNTEAFFGQGTRLTVV.

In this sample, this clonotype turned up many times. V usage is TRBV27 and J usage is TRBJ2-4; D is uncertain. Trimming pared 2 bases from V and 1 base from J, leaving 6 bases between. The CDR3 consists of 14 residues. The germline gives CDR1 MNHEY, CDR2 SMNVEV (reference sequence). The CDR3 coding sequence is TGTGCCAGCAGTTTAACTAACGCCAAAAACATTCAGTACTTC. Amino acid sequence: CASSLTNAKNIQYF.

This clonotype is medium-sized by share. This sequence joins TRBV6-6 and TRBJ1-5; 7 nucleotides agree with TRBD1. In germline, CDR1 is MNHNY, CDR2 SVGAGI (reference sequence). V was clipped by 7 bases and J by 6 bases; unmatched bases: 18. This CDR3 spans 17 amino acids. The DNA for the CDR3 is TGTGCCAGCACCCGGACAGGCCTTCAAGGGGGAAGTCAGCCCCAGCATTTT. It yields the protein CASTRTGLQGGSQPQHF.

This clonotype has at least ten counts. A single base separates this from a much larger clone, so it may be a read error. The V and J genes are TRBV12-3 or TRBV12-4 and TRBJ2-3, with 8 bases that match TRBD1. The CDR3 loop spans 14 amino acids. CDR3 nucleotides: TGTCCCAGCAGCGAGACAGGGGGCACAGATACGCAGTATTTT. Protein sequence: CPSSETGGTDTQYF.

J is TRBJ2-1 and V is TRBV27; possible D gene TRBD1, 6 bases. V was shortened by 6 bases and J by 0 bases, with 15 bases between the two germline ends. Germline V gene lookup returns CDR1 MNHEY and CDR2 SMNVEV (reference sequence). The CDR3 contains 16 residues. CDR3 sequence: CASRNGQPSSYNEQFF. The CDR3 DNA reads TGTGCCAGCAGAAACGGACAGCCGAGCTCCTACAATGAGCAGTTCTTC.

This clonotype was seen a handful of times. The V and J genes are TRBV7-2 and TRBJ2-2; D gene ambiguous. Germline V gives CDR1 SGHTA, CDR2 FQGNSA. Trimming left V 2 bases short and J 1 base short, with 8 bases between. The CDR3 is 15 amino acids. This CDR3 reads CASSLRRRNTGELFF. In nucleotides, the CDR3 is TGTGCCAGCAGCTTACGTAGAAGGAACACCGGGGAGCTGTTTTTT. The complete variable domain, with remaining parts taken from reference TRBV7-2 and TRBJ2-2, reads GAGVSQSPSNKVTEKGKDVELRCDPISGHTALYWYRQSLGQGLEFLIYFQGNSAPDKSGLPSDRFSAERTGGSVSTLTIQRTQQEDSAVYLCASSLRRRNTGELFFGEGSRLTVL.

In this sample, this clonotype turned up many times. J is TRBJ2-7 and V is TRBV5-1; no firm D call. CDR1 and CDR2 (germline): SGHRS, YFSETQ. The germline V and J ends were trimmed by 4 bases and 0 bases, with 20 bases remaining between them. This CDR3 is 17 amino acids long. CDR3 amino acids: CASSPSVGPSGSYEQYF. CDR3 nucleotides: TGCGCCAGCAGCCCATCAGTCGGACCGTCTGGCTCCTACGAGCAGTACTTC.

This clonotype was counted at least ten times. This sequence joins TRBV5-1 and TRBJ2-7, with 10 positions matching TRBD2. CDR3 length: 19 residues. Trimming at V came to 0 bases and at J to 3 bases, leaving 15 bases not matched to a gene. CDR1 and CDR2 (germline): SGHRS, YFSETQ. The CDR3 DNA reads TGCGCCAGCAGCTTGGCGGTCAGGGGGCGGCTAGCGGGAGTCTACGAGCAGTACTTC. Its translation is CASSLAVRGRLAGVYEQYF.

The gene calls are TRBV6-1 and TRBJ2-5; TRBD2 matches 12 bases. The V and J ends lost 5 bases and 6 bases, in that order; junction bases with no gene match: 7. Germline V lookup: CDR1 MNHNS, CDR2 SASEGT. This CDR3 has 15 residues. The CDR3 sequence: CASSMLAGGRKTQYF. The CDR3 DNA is TGTGCCAGCAGTATGCTAGCGGGAGGGCGGAAGACCCAGTACTTC.

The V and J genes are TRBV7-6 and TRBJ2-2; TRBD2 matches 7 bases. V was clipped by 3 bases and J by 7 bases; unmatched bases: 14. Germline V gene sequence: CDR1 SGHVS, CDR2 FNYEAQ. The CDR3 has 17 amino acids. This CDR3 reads CASSFGASGTVGGELFF. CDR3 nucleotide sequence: TGTGCCAGCAGCTTTGGGGCGAGCGGGACGGTAGGCGGGGAGCTGTTTTTT.

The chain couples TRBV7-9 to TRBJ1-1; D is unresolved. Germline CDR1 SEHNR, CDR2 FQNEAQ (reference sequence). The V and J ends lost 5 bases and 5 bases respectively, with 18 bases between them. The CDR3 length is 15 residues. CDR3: CASSNPLELWTEAFF. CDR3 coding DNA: TGTGCCAGCAGCAACCCCCTTGAACTATGGACTGAAGCTTTCTTT.

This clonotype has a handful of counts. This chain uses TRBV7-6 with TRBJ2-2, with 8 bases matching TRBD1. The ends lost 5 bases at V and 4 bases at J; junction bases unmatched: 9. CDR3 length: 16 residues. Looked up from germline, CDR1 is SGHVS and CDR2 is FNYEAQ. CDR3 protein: CASSKIRGRGTGELFF. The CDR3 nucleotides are TGTGCCAGCAGCAAAATCAGGGGGCGAGGCACCGGGGAGCTGTTTTTT.

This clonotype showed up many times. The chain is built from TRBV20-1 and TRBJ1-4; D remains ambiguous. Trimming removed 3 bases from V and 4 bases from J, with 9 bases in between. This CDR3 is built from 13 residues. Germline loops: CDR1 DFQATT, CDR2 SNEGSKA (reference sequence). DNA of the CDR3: TGCAGTGCTAGGAATGGAGTTAATGAAAAACTGTTTTTT. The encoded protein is CSARNGVNEKLFF.

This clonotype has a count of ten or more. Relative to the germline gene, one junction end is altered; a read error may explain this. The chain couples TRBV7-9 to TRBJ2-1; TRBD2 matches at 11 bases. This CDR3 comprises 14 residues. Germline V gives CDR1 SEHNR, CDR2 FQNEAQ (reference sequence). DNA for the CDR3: TGTGCCAGCAGCCTAGCGGGGGGCTGGGATGAGCAGTTCTTC. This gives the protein CASSLAGGWDEQFF.

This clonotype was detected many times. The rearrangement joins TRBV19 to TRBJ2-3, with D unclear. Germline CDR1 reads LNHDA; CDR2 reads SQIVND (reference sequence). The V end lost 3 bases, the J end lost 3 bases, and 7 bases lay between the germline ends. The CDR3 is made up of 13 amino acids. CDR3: CASSMERTDTQYF. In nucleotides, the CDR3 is TGTGCCAGTAGTATGGAGAGGACAGATACGCAGTATTTT. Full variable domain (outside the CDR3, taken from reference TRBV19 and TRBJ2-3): DGGITQSPKYLFRKEGQNVTLSCEQNLNHDAMYWYRQDPGQGLRLIYYSQIVNDFQKGDIAEGYSVSREKKESFPLTVTSAQKNPTAFYLCASSMERTDTQYFGPGTRLTVL.

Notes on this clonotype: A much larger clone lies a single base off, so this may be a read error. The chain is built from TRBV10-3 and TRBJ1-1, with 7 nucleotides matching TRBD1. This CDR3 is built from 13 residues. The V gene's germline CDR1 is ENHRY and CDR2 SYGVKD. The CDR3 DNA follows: TGTGCCATCAGTGAACGGGGACAGAGGGATTTAGACTTT. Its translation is CAISERGQRDLDF.